Presented here are 21 T cell receptor beta chains from one specimen sequenced in a study of OX40 agonist ivuxolimab in advanced cancers. Using immunoSEQ multiplex PCR, the repertoire was profiled, and TCRdb retains in-frame clones only, with some absent. The repertoire consists of some 9,600 clones, with 63% occurring once and the leading ten covering 46%. Material: CD4+ or CD8+ T cells sorted from blood, obtained in a trial of the OX40 agonist ivuxolimab. The receptors here all came from an adult with an advanced solid tumor such as melanoma, head and neck, liver or kidney cancer.

The V gene is TRBV11-2, the J gene TRBJ2-7; the match to TRBD2 covers 10 bases. The J segment lost 4 bases and the V segment lost 1 base, leaving 10 bases of the junction unmatched. Germline V CDR1 and CDR2: SGHAT, FQNNGV. CDR3 length: 17 residues. For the CDR3, the DNA is TGTGCCAGCAGCTTAGGTTCCCTAGCGGGAGCAGTTTACGAGCAGTACTTC. This encodes CASSLGSLAGAVYEQYF.

V and J are TRBV2 and TRBJ1-5; D unclear. Germline CDR1 is SNHLY and CDR2 is FYNNEI. The CDR3 covers 10 residues. Trimming shortened V by 8 bases and J by 7 bases, and 6 bases separated the two germline ends. As DNA, the CDR3 is TGTGCCAGCGAAGACCAGCCCCAGCATTTT. Translation: CASEDQPQHF.

The rearrangement joins TRBV28 to TRBJ2-3; 8 nucleotides match TRBD2. CDR1 and CDR2 from the germline V gene are MDHEN and SYDVKM. The CDR3 spans 15 residues. Losses at the gene ends were 5 bases for V and 1 base for J; bases not matched to a gene: 5. The CDR3 here is CASSILTSGTDTQYF. CDR3 sequence (DNA): TGTGCCAGCAGTATTTTGACTAGCGGCACAGATACGCAGTATTTT.

This clone has a handful of counts. This chain connects TRBV6-1 to TRBJ1-4, with 9 nucleotides matching TRBD1. CDR3 length equals 17 residues. The V and J ends lost 3 bases and 7 bases, in that order; junction bases with no gene match: 12. Germline V gene sequence: CDR1 MNHNS, CDR2 SASEGT. Here the CDR3 DNA reads TGTGCCAGCAGTGACGATGGCACGGGACAGGGATTTGAAAAACTGTTTTTT. Translation gives CASSDDGTGQGFEKLFF.

The chain's CDR3 is CASSLQGRNSPLHF. The CDR3 DNA reads as TGTGCCAGCAGCTTGCAGGGACGGAATTCACCCCTCCACTTT. The chain is built from TRBV5-6 and TRBJ1-6; D possibly corresponds to TRBD1 (5 bases). Germline V CDR1 and CDR2: SGHDT, YYEEEE. This CDR3 has 14 residues. Deletions cut 1 base from V and 7 bases from J, with 9 bases between.

A note on this clone: Germline is not matched at one junction end, which may reflect a read error. The rearrangement uses TRBV10-3 and TRBJ2-2; weak D call: TRBD2 (6 bases). The CDR3 covers 16 residues. CDR1 and CDR2 from the germline V gene are ENHRY and SYGVKD. The CDR3 here is CASSYAISGHTGELFF. The CDR3, as DNA: TGTGCCAGCAGTTACGCGATTAGCGGTCACACCGGGGAGCTGTTTTTT.

This clone has just a few counts. J is TRBJ1-6 and V is TRBV6-5, with a tentative D call TRBD1 (6 bases). The germline V gene has CDR1 MNHEY and CDR2 SVGAGI. The V gene lost 0 bases and the J gene lost 5 bases, with 8 bases spanning the gap. This CDR3 contains 15 residues. The CDR3 region has the DNA TGTGCCAGCAGTTACTCGGGGGCGAATAATTCACCCCTCCACTTT. This translates into CASSYSGANNSPLHF.

On this clone: The junction departs from the called germline gene at one end, perhaps through a read error. The chain links TRBV7-9 to TRBJ2-5, with 9 bases that match TRBD1. The tail of the sequence fits TRBJ2-7 better, so the J call may be wrong. Per the germline V gene, CDR1 is SEHNR and CDR2 is FQNEAQ (reference sequence). This CDR3 has 17 residues. The CDR3 region is CASSQDPINRGPYEQYF. As DNA, the CDR3 is TGCGCCAGCAGCCAAGATCCTATCAACAGGGGGCCCTACGAGCAGTACTTC.

This clone was detected only once. This chain connects TRBV9 to TRBJ1-4, with a possible D match to TRBD1 (5 bases). Germline lookup yields CDR1 SGDLS and CDR2 YYNGEE. The CDR3 sequence is 14 residues long. V was cut by 4 bases and J by 7 bases, with 14 bases left in between. CDR3 protein: CASSSGLLVEKLFF. The CDR3 DNA follows: TGTGCCAGCAGCTCGGGACTACTGGTTGAAAAACTGTTTTTT. Full variable domain (outside the CDR3, taken from reference TRBV9 and TRBJ1-4): DSGVTQTPKHLITATGQRVTLRCSPRSGDLSVYWYQQSLDQGLQFLIQYYNGEERAKGNILERFSAQQFPDLHSELNLSSLELGDSALYFCASSSGLLVEKLFFGSGTQLSVL.

There are many counts of this clone. The chain is built from TRBV11-3 and TRBJ2-5, with D perhaps TRBD2 (5 bases). V lost 5 bases and J lost 0, with 10 bases in between. Germline loops: CDR1 SGHNT, CDR2 YENEEA. This CDR3 region has 14 residues. CDR3 bases: TGTGCCAGCAGCGAACGAGGGTACCAAGAGACCCAGTACTTC. This gives the protein CASSERGYQETQYF.

The chain joins TRBV7-9 to TRBJ2-7; D is unresolved. The CDR3 length is 12 residues. Germline assignment: CDR1 SEHNR and CDR2 FQNEAQ (reference sequence). V lost 7 bases and J 0 bases, leaving 7 bases between the germline ends. CDR3 protein: CASKASSYEQYF. The CDR3 DNA reads as TGTGCCAGCAAAGCGAGCTCCTACGAGCAGTACTTC.

The chain is built from TRBV28 and TRBJ1-4; 8 nucleotides align to TRBD1. V lost 6 bases to trimming and J lost 1 base; unmatched junction nucleotides: 4. CDR3 length: 15 residues. Germline CDR1 is MDHEN and CDR2 is SYDVKM. The CDR3 nucleotides read TGTGCCAGCAGCCCGGACAGGGAAACTAATGAAAAACTGTTTTTT. It codes for CASSPDRETNEKLFF.

The chain has TRBV28 and TRBJ2-7, with unresolved D. The germline gives CDR1 MDHEN, CDR2 SYDVKM. The CDR3 is 15 amino acids. V shed 2 bases and J shed 1 base, with 12 bases lying between them. The CDR3 region is CASSLHIGGSYEQYF. Here the CDR3 DNA reads TGTGCCAGCAGTTTACATATCGGCGGATCCTACGAGCAGTACTTC.

This clone has only one observation. This chain links TRBV6-1 with TRBJ2-7; 9 bases are a match to TRBD1. The germline gives CDR1 MNHNS, CDR2 SASEGT. The CDR3 is 16 amino acids. Unmatched junction bases numbered 5, after V lost 2 bases and J lost 0 bases. In DNA form, the CDR3 reads TGTGCCAGCAGTGAAACAGGGGGCGCCCTCTCCTACGAGCAGTACTTC. The encoded protein is CASSETGGALSYEQYF.

This clone occurred once. The rearrangement joins TRBV9 to TRBJ2-3, with 10 bases identical to TRBD2. Germline V gene sequence: CDR1 SGDLS, CDR2 YYNGEE. The length of the CDR3 is 16 residues. After removal of 0 bases from V and 7 bases from J, the junction contained 8 bases not matched to a gene. This CDR3 is CASSVGASGSGNTQYF. The CDR3 nucleotides read TGTGCCAGCAGCGTAGGCGCTAGCGGGAGTGGAAATACGCAGTATTTT.

The rearrangement links TRBV25-1 to TRBJ2-1; D is unclear. The CDR3 consists of 12 residues. CDR1 and CDR2 (germline): MGHDK, SYGVNS. The ends were cut back, 3 bases at V and 10 bases at J, with 10 bases in the middle. This chain's CDR3 is CASSDRPTEQFF. DNA for the CDR3: TGTGCCAGCAGTGACAGACCCACGGAGCAGTTCTTC.

This clone was seen only a few times. The chain uses TRBV6-6 and TRBJ1-1; 8 bases line up with TRBD1. Looked up from germline, CDR1 is MNHNY and CDR2 is SVGAGI (reference sequence). The length of the CDR3 is 14 residues. Germline trimming cut 5 bases from V and 4 bases from J; bases unmatched to any gene: 6. CDR3 sequence reads: CASSPDRVVTEAFF. DNA for the CDR3: TGTGCCAGCAGTCCGGACAGGGTGGTCACTGAAGCTTTCTTT.

Judged by abundance, this clone is medium-sized. This rearrangement joins TRBV7-9 to TRBJ2-7; D is unclear. Germline values: CDR1 SEHNR, CDR2 FQNEAQ (reference sequence). V was shortened by 1 base and J by 6 bases, with 10 bases between the two germline ends. The CDR3 covers 13 residues. The CDR3 DNA sequence: TGTGCCAGCAGCTTAGGAGTAGCCGCCGAGCAGTACTTC. Its protein is CASSLGVAAEQYF.

The V gene is TRBV11-2, the J gene TRBJ2-1; 9 nucleotides align to TRBD1. CDR3 size: 14 residues. CDR1 and CDR2 (germline): SGHAT, FQNNGV. Losses at the gene ends were 6 bases for V and 7 bases for J; bases not matched to a gene: 7. In DNA form, the CDR3 reads TGTGCCAGCAGACAACAGGGGGCGCCGAATGAGCAGTTCTTC. Amino acid sequence: CASRQQGAPNEQFF.

DNA of the CDR3: TGTGCCAGCAGCCCTCGGACTAGCGGGAGGCCCAGACTTCTCTTTTCCTACAATGAGCAGTTCTTC. It is translated as CASSPRTSGRPRLLFSYNEQFF. J is TRBJ2-1 and V is TRBV7-8; the match to TRBD2 covers 14 bases. Germline loops: CDR1 SGHVS, CDR2 FQNEAQ. CDR3 size: 22 residues. The V and J ends lost 5 bases and 1 base, in that order; junction bases with no gene match: 19.

The V and J genes are TRBV6-9 and TRBJ2-7, with D maybe TRBD1 (8 bases). This CDR3 is built from 15 residues. V was cut by 5 bases and J by 3 bases, with 17 bases left in between. CDR1 is MNHGY and CDR2 is SVAAGI in the germline V gene. The CDR3 loop is CASSEPQGGLYEQYF. The CDR3 bases are TGTGCCAGCAGTGAACCACAGGGGGGGCTCTACGAGCAGTACTTC.